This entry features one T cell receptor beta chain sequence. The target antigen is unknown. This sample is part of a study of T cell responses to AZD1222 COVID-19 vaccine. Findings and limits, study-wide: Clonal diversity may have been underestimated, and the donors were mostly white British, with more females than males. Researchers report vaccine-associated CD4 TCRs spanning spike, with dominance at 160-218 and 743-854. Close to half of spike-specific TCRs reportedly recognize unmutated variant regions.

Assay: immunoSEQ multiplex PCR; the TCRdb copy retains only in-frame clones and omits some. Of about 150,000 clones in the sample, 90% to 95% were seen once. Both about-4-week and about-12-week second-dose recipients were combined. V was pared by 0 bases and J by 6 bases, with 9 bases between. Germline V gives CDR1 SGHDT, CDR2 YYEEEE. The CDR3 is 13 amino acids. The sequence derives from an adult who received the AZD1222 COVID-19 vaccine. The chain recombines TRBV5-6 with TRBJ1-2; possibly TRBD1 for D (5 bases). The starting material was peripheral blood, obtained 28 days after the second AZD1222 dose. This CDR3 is CASSLVGGNGYTF. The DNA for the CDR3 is TGTGCCAGCAGCTTGGTCGGGGGAAATGGCTACACCTTC.